This TCR beta chain was captured by sequencing in a study of cytomegalovirus exposure and HLA in healthy donors. Primers for the PCR totalled 60 Vbeta and 13 Jbeta. The data were produced by immunoSEQ multiplex PCR, yet TCRdb's version contains in-frame clones alone and is incomplete. The sample records roughly 180,000 clones, 76% being singletons. The CDR3 is made up of 13 amino acids. CDR1 and CDR2 from the germline V gene are SGHDN and FVKESK. V lost 4 bases, J lost 6 bases, and 2 bases stayed unmatched. Sequencing was carried out using PBMCs. The chain couples TRBV14 to TRBJ2-3, with 9 bases matching TRBD2. The receptor's source is a female donor in good health and CMV-seronegative. The CDR3 protein is CASSPGLADTQYF. In nucleotides, the CDR3 is TGTGCCAGCAGCCCCGGACTAGCGGATACGCAGTATTTT.